The 26 T cell receptor beta chains reported below all come from one sample, sequenced in a study of early stage breast cancer tumors. TCRdb keeps only in-frame clones here, not all; method: immunoSEQ multiplex PCR. The sample holds some 10,000 clones, 64% seen once. The sample was breast tumor tissue. These receptors came from a person in their 60s with breast cancer.

The chain has TRBV4-2 and TRBJ2-3; 14 bases align to TRBD2. The CDR3 is 18 amino acids. Looked up from germline, CDR1 is LGHNA and CDR2 is YNFKEQ. V trimming: 1 base; J trimming: 0 bases; junction bases outside the gene matches: 3. CDR3 amino acids: CASSQGLAGGPSTDTQYF. CDR3 bases: TGTGCCAGCAGCCAAGGACTAGCGGGGGGGCCTAGCACAGATACGCAGTATTTT.

The genes are TRBV7-3 and TRBJ2-3; no firm D call. The CDR3 contains 12 residues. Trimming shortened V by 5 bases and J by 4 bases, and 7 bases separated the two germline ends. CDR1 is SGHTA and CDR2 is FQGTGA in the germline V gene. CDR3 region: CASSPKSDTQYF. The CDR3 bases are TGTGCCAGCAGCCCGAAATCAGATACGCAGTATTTT.

This clone came up a few times. For the CDR3, the DNA is TGTGCCAGCAGCTTTAGGGGACTAGCGGGGAACAGGGAAGAGCAGTACTTC. This codes for CASSFRGLAGNREEQYF. The chain carries TRBV7-2 and TRBJ2-7, with TRBD2 matching over 13 bases. Looked up from germline, CDR1 is SGHTA and CDR2 is FQGNSA. Germline trimming cut 3 bases from V and 7 bases from J; bases unmatched to any gene: 12. This CDR3 region has 17 residues.

The chain couples TRBV11-2 to TRBJ2-1, with D uncertain. The germline gives CDR1 SGHAT, CDR2 FQNNGV. This CDR3 contains 12 residues. V gave up 5 bases and J gave up 7 bases, with 9 bases separating them. In DNA form, the CDR3 reads TGTGCCAGCAGCCGGTCCAGGAATGAGCAGTTCTTC. It encodes CASSRSRNEQFF.

The chain is built from TRBV10-3 and TRBJ1-2; D perhaps matches TRBD1 (5 bases). This CDR3 contains 14 residues. Germline V gene lookup returns CDR1 ENHRY and CDR2 SYGVKD. Trimming removed 8 bases from V and 4 bases from J, with 17 bases in between. In DNA, the CDR3 is TGTGCCATCGGGCAACCCGACAGACCCTATGGCTACACCTTC. Its protein product is CAIGQPDRPYGYTF.

This clone was counted only a few times. The chain carries TRBV5-1 and TRBJ2-2; 7 positions agree with TRBD1. The V segment lost 2 bases and the J segment 6 bases; nucleotides outside the gene matches: 4. This CDR3 is built from 14 residues. The germline gives CDR1 SGHRS, CDR2 YFSETQ. The CDR3 is CASSFGQAPGELFF. In DNA, the CDR3 is TGCGCCAGCAGCTTCGGACAGGCTCCCGGGGAGCTGTTTTTT.

The genes are TRBV7-2 and TRBJ2-1; weak D call: TRBD2 (5 bases). Germline V CDR1 and CDR2: SGHTA, FQGNSA. V was trimmed by 1 base and J by 7 bases, leaving 11 bases between them. The length of the CDR3 is 14 residues. The CDR3 region has the DNA TGTGCCAGCAGCTTAGGAGGGAGTACGAATGAGCAGTTCTTC. Translation gives CASSLGGSTNEQFF.

This chain joins TRBV6-5 and TRBJ1-5, with D unresolved. The V end lost 9 bases, the J end lost 9 bases, and 15 bases lay between the germline ends. Germline V gene lookup returns CDR1 MNHEY and CDR2 SVGAGI. There are 12 residues in the CDR3. The CDR3 bases are TGTGCCAGACCTTGCGGGGAGTGGCCCCAGCATTTT. This gives the protein CARPCGEWPQHF.

CDR3 nucleotides: TGTGCCACCAGTGGGGCCAGGGGTGACCAGCCCCAGCATTTT. Its translation is CATSGARGDQPQHF. The rearrangement links TRBV15 to TRBJ1-5, with D perhaps TRBD1 (6 bases). The V and J ends lost 6 bases and 7 bases respectively, with 16 bases between them. The CDR3 is made up of 14 amino acids. The V gene's germline CDR1 is LNHNV and CDR2 YYDKDF (reference sequence).

This clone was seen a handful of times. The V and J genes are TRBV5-8 and TRBJ2-7, with D tentatively TRBD1 or TRBD2 (6 bases each). Trimming took 4 bases from V and 5 from J, leaving 16 bases between them. Germline assignment: CDR1 SGHTS and CDR2 YDEGEE. The CDR3 covers 14 residues. The DNA for the CDR3 is TGTGCCAGCAGCCGGCGAGGGGGGAAAGACGAGCAGTACTTC. Its translation is CASSRRGGKDEQYF.

The chain joins TRBV28 to TRBJ2-7; D remains ambiguous. Per the germline V gene, CDR1 is MDHEN and CDR2 is SYDVKM. The CDR3 totals 11 residues. Trimming took off 6 bases at V and 3 bases at J, with 6 bases between the two ends. In nucleotides, the CDR3 is TGTGCCAGCAGCCACCGCTACGAGCAGTACTTC. This gives the protein CASSHRYEQYF.

The J gene is TRBJ2-1, the V gene TRBV18; D possibly corresponds to TRBD1 (6 bases). The V gene's germline CDR1 is KGHSH and CDR2 LQKENI. This CDR3 region has 13 residues. V lost 6 bases, J lost 4 bases, and 10 bases lay in between. CDR3 nucleotide sequence: TGTGCCAGCTCCCGGGACATATACAATGAGCAGTTCTTC. This gives the protein CASSRDIYNEQFF.

This chain joins TRBV6-1 and TRBJ2-7, with 8 bases lining up with TRBD1. Trimming removed 6 bases from V and 0 bases from J; junction bases left unmatched: 4. The CDR3 runs to 14 residues. Germline-derived CDR1 and CDR2 are MNHNS and SASEGT. DNA for the CDR3: TGTGCCAGCAGCCGGACAGGGAGCTCCTACGAGCAGTACTTC. This gives the protein CASSRTGSSYEQYF.

V and J are TRBV28 and TRBJ1-2, with a possible D match to TRBD1 (5 bases). CDR1 is MDHEN and CDR2 is SYDVKM in the germline V gene. Trimming pared 7 bases from V and 2 bases from J, leaving 20 bases between. CDR3 size: 16 residues. The CDR3 region is CASTLGGARLNYGYTF. CDR3 nucleotide sequence: TGTGCCAGCACCCTCGGAGGGGCCCGCCTCAACTATGGCTACACCTTC.

V usage is TRBV5-5 and J usage is TRBJ1-6, with a tentative D call TRBD1 (6 bases). Trimming stripped 4 bases from V and 10 bases from J, with 21 bases between. There are 16 residues in the CDR3. The V gene's germline CDR1 is SGHKS and CDR2 YYEKEE (reference sequence). The CDR3 nucleotides read TGTGCCAGCAGCCGCATAACACAGGGCGGTGGGTCACCCCTCCACTTT. Residues: CASSRITQGGGSPLHF.

This clone was recorded only once. The J gene is TRBJ2-3, the V gene TRBV2; D could derive from TRBD1 or TRBD2 (5 bases each). The CDR3 length is 14 residues. Germline lookup yields CDR1 SNHLY and CDR2 FYNNEI. Between the trimmed V and J ends, which lost 4 bases and 6 bases, there was a span of 14 bases. The CDR3 nucleotides are TGTGCCAGCAGTGTCACGGGGCAAGGGGATACGCAGTATTTT. Protein: CASSVTGQGDTQYF.

The rearrangement uses TRBV10-3 and TRBJ2-1; tentatively, D is TRBD2 (6 bases). The CDR3 has 14 amino acids. Trimming removed 9 bases from V and 7 bases from J, with 19 bases in between. The germline CDR1 and CDR2 sequences are ENHRY and SYGVKD. The CDR3 DNA sequence: TGTGCCATTAAGATGGGCGGGAACGTGAATGAGCAGTTCTTC. Its translation: CAIKMGGNVNEQFF.

The V and J genes are TRBV6-5 and TRBJ2-1, with 7 nucleotides matching TRBD2. This CDR3 contains 15 residues. The germline V gene encodes CDR1 MNHEY and CDR2 SVGAGI. V gave up 7 bases and J gave up 4 bases; unmatched junction bases: 10. The DNA for the CDR3 is TGTGCCAGCACCCCAAGCGGGGCCAAATACAATGAGCAGTTCTTC. As protein: CASTPSGAKYNEQFF.

This chain joins TRBV7-3 and TRBJ1-1, with unresolved D. The CDR3 loop spans 13 amino acids. The ends were cut back, 1 base at V and 3 bases at J, with 6 bases in the middle. In germline, CDR1 is SGHTA, CDR2 FQGTGA. The CDR3 DNA sequence: TGTGCCAGCAGCTTAATGGGGTACACTGAAGCTTTCTTT. Its translation is CASSLMGYTEAFF.

The chain couples TRBV6-5 to TRBJ1-6; D call uncertain. Germline V lookup: CDR1 MNHEY, CDR2 SVGAGI. The CDR3 contains 12 residues. Trimming removed 6 bases at V and 5 bases at J, with 5 bases between. The CDR3 spells CASRQNNSPLHF. CDR3 sequence (DNA): TGTGCCAGCAGGCAGAATAATTCACCCCTCCACTTT.

This clone was seen more than once but under ten times. The J gene is TRBJ1-2, the V gene TRBV10-1; D is undetermined. Trimming took off 0 bases at V and 6 bases at J, with 17 bases between the two ends. This CDR3 contains 16 residues. Germline V gene data show CDR1 as WNHNN and CDR2 as SYGVQD (reference sequence). This chain's CDR3 is CASSESPPIPQNGYTF. Here the CDR3 DNA reads TGCGCCAGCAGTGAGTCCCCTCCGATACCACAAAATGGCTACACCTTC.

The DNA for the CDR3 is TGCGCCAGCAGCCAAGCTGGGACAGCGAACACCGGGGAGCTGTTTTTT. Translated: CASSQAGTANTGELFF. The V call is TRBV4-3, the J call TRBJ2-2, with 7 bases lining up with TRBD1. The germline V gene encodes CDR1 LGHNA and CDR2 YSLEER. The CDR3 totals 16 residues. V lost 1 base and J lost 0; bases outside the gene matches: 2.

This chain joins TRBV2 and TRBJ2-5; 15 bases match TRBD2. From germline, CDR1 is SNHLY and CDR2 FYNNEI. CDR3 length: 18 residues. The V and J ends lost 6 bases and 1 base, in that order; junction bases with no gene match: 9. The CDR3: CASSVGTSGGPIQETQYF. CDR3 DNA: TGTGCCAGCAGCGTTGGGACTAGCGGGGGGCCTATCCAAGAGACCCAGTACTTC. The entire variable domain, with the rest obtained from reference TRBV2 and TRBJ2-5, is as follows: EPEVTQTPSHQVTQMGQEVILRCVPISNHLYFYWYRQILGQKVEFLVSFYNNEISEKSEIFDDQFSVERPDGSNFTLKIRSTKLEDSAMYFCASSVGTSGGPIQETQYFGPGTRLLVL.

The rearrangement uses TRBV19 and TRBJ2-2; TRBD1 matches at 8 bases. The germline gives CDR1 LNHDA, CDR2 SQIVND (reference sequence). This CDR3 is built from 14 residues. Germline trimming cut 2 bases from V and 6 bases from J; bases unmatched to any gene: 2. The CDR3 DNA sequence: TGTGCCAGTAGTATACAGGGGGCGGCCGGGGAGCTGTTTTTT. Residues: CASSIQGAAGELFF.

This clone turned up a few times. The chain employs TRBV2 and TRBJ1-1; TRBD1 matches at 8 bases. Trimming removed 7 bases from V and 1 base from J; junction bases left unmatched: 8. Germline V gene data show CDR1 as SNHLY and CDR2 as FYNNEI. This CDR3 contains 15 residues. The CDR3 region has the DNA TGTGCCAGCACCCGGAATGGACAGGGGAACACTGAAGCTTTCTTT. Its translation is CASTRNGQGNTEAFF.

The genes are TRBV27 and TRBJ2-1; the match to TRBD2 covers 12 bases. CDR3 length equals 15 residues. V shed 6 bases, J shed 9 bases, and the junction held 9 bases outside the gene matches. Germline lookup yields CDR1 MNHEY and CDR2 SMNVEV (reference sequence). The chain's CDR3 is CASRLRTSGIFEQFF. CDR3 bases: TGTGCCAGCAGACTTAGGACTAGCGGGATTTTTGAGCAGTTCTTC.